A single T cell receptor beta chain is shown here with its context. This clonotype was detected ten times or more. Its antigen is still unknown. No per-base quality is available; no much larger clone lies one base away. These data are taken from a study of T-cell reconstitution after alpha-beta-depleted transplantation in children (dated by TCRdb to about 2016). In the study overall: T-cell immune reconstitution after TCRalphabeta/CD19-depleted allogeneic hematopoietic cell transplantation in children was quantitatively tracked in the study by means of TCR repertoire profiling.

The library was built by means of PCR. The listed sequencing device is Illumina HiSeq 2500. TCR library preparation used molecular barcoding, with unique molecular identifiers applied to normalize quantification of the TCRbeta repertoire. TCRdb cleaned the public reads at Q25 with fastp, built clones with MiXCR and kept in-frame beta chains. One record per CDR3 amino acid sequence lists the most common genes and DNA. The sample contains about 230,000 distinct CDR3 sequences, around 9.9% of them found a single time. The ten largest clones capture 28% of the sample. Points the paper makes about the study in general: In some patients, the high TCRbeta diversity seen at day 60 was put down to recipient T cells and intrathymic progenitors that had survived conditioning. The frequencies of hyperexpanded clones fell over the following months, and after one year, T-cell counts and TCRbeta diversity were mostly attributed to newly produced T cells. About two months after transplant, the apparently early recovery of alphabetaT-cell counts reportedly depended on just several hundred clones that had expanded rapidly and came from non-depleted graft cells.

Reading the label with the study, this specimen's treatment or condition is: allogeneic hematopoietic cell transplantation with graft depleted of TCRalphabeta T cells and CD19 B cells. The transplant recipients were children given TCRalphabeta/CD19-depleted allogeneic hematopoietic cell grafts. The CDR3 runs 17 amino acids, cysteine and phenylalanine included. The read is trimmed to its CDR3 DNA, 51 bases read in frame from base 1. Reading the germline V gene gives CDR1 MNHEY and CDR2 SVGAGI. V loses 6 bases, J loses 4 bases, and the germline ends lie 21 bases apart. The TCR comes from a child younger than two with acute myeloid leukemia, due to receive a stem cell transplant. The sample was PBMCs, taken before TCRalphabeta/CD19-depleted stem cell transplant. This chain is built from TRBV6-5 and TRBJ1-4; TRBD1 is a possible D gene, resting on 6 matching bases. CDR3 region: CASSLRDPGTLNEKLFF. DNA sequence: TGTGCCAGCAGCCTCAGGGATCCCGGGACACTTAATGAAAAACTGTTTTTT.